The 17 T cell receptor beta chains reported below all come from one sample, sequenced in a study of cytomegalovirus exposure and HLA in healthy donors. PCR involved 60 Vbeta and 13 Jbeta primers. The assay was immunoSEQ multiplex PCR, and TCRdb's table has in-frame clones only and misses some. The sample shows 90,000 to 100,000 clones, and roughly 3.5% sits with its ten largest clones. Material: PBMCs. The source is a woman aged 25 to 39 in good health and CMV-seronegative.

CDR3 in amino acids: CASSQASNYGYTF. DNA of the CDR3: TGCGCCAGCAGCCAGGCAAGTAACTATGGCTACACCTTC. The chain is built from TRBV4-1 and TRBJ1-2; D gene uncertain. The CDR3 totals 13 residues. Germline lookup yields CDR1 MGHRA and CDR2 YSYEKL. V dropped 3 bases and J dropped 1 base, with 6 bases sitting between them.

J is TRBJ2-1 and V is TRBV7-6; D is undetermined. Trimming removed 5 bases at V and 2 bases at J, with 13 bases between. Germline V gene data show CDR1 as SGHVS and CDR2 as FNYEAQ. The CDR3 has 15 residues. For the CDR3, the DNA is TGTGCCAGCAGCCCCCCCCTGCTAACCTACAATGAGCAGTTCTTC. Its protein is CASSPPLLTYNEQFF.

The chain links TRBV2 to TRBJ2-1; TRBD2 agrees at 12 bases. The CDR3 sequence is 15 residues long. CDR1 is SNHLY and CDR2 is FYNNEI in the germline V gene. J was trimmed by 8 bases and V by 4 bases; bases with no gene match: 6. The DNA of the CDR3 is TGTGCCAGCAGTGGACTAGCGGGGGTCTTGGATGAGCAGTTCTTC. Its translation: CASSGLAGVLDEQFF.

V gene TRBV2 combines with J gene TRBJ1-3; D ambiguous. V gave up 6 bases and J gave up 0 bases, with 12 bases separating them. Germline V gene sequence: CDR1 SNHLY, CDR2 FYNNEI. CDR3 length equals 15 residues. The CDR3 DNA follows: TGTGCCAGCAGAAAGGAAAGGAGCTCTGGAAACACCATATATTTT. Amino acid sequence: CASRKERSSGNTIYF.

Concerning this clone itself: Relative to the germline gene, one junction end is altered; a read error may explain this. The gene calls are TRBV6-1 and TRBJ2-2; maybe TRBD1 (7 bases). The germline V gene encodes CDR1 MNHNS and CDR2 SASEGT. This CDR3 spans 15 amino acids. The DNA of the CDR3 is TGTACCAGCAAATTAACAGGGGACTCCACCGGGGAGCTGTTTTTT. It codes for CTSKLTGDSTGELFF.

The chain links TRBV27 to TRBJ2-2; D remains ambiguous. CDR3 length: 14 residues. V was shortened by 3 bases and J by 6 bases, with 11 bases between the two germline ends. Germline CDR1 MNHEY, CDR2 SMNVEV (reference sequence). Here the CDR3 reads CASSFRPEAGELFF. The DNA for the CDR3 is TGTGCCAGCAGTTTCCGCCCAGAGGCCGGGGAGCTGTTTTTT.

The rearrangement joins TRBV27 to TRBJ1-4; possibly TRBD1 for D (5 bases). Trimming left V 6 bases short and J 7 bases short, with 12 bases between. Germline assignment: CDR1 MNHEY and CDR2 SMNVEV (reference sequence). The CDR3 covers 13 residues. In DNA form, the CDR3 reads TGTGCCAGCAGCACATGGGGCGGTGAAAAACTGTTTTTT. This sequence encodes CASSTWGGEKLFF.

CDR3 nucleotide sequence: TGTGCCAGCAGTCTCTCACTAGCGGGAGGGTACGAGCAGTACTTC. Its protein is CASSLSLAGGYEQYF. The rearrangement links TRBV28 to TRBJ2-7; TRBD2 matches 13 bases. V gave up 5 bases and J gave up 4 bases; unmatched junction bases: 5. This CDR3 comprises 15 residues. Germline-derived CDR1 and CDR2 are MDHEN and SYDVKM.

The J gene is TRBJ1-2, the V gene TRBV7-2; 9 nucleotides agree with TRBD1. The V gene's germline CDR1 is SGHTA and CDR2 FQGNSA. This CDR3 contains 14 residues. The J segment lost 2 bases and the V segment lost 4 bases, leaving 2 bases of the junction unmatched. The CDR3 DNA reads as TGTGCCAGCAGCTCTGGGACAGGGAACTATGGCTACACCTTC. Translation gives CASSSGTGNYGYTF.

The chain has TRBV28 and TRBJ1-1; D may be TRBD1 (5 bases). The CDR3 covers 13 residues. Trimming cost V 3 bases and J 4 bases, with 9 bases left between them. Germline-derived CDR1 and CDR2 are MDHEN and SYDVKM. For the CDR3, the DNA is TGTGCCAGCAGTTTGCGGGACGGCACTGAAGCTTTCTTT. This encodes CASSLRDGTEAFF.

This chain joins TRBV5-1 and TRBJ2-2; 7 bases map to TRBD2. J lost 5 bases, V lost 4 bases, and 8 bases had no gene match. The CDR3 is 15 amino acids. Germline assignment: CDR1 SGHRS and CDR2 YFSETQ. This chain's CDR3 is CASSPGGGGTGELFF. CDR3 nucleotide sequence: TGCGCCAGCAGCCCCGGCGGCGGGGGAACCGGGGAGCTGTTTTTT.

The chain uses TRBV2 and TRBJ2-1, with TRBD2 matching 9 bases. The CDR3 runs to 14 residues. Trimming at V came to 7 bases and at J to 8 bases, leaving 9 bases not matched to a gene. Germline values: CDR1 SNHLY, CDR2 FYNNEI. The CDR3 nucleotides read TGTGCCAGCATCGGGATGCGGGAGGGGTATGAGCAGTTCTTC. This translates into CASIGMREGYEQFF.

This rearrangement joins TRBV6-1 to TRBJ2-1, with D possibly matching TRBD2 (7 bases). Trimming took off 6 bases at V and 7 bases at J, with 13 bases between the two ends. This CDR3 has 13 amino acids. Per germline, CDR1 MNHNS and CDR2 SASEGT. The CDR3 sequence is CASRDSGDNEQFF. In DNA form, the CDR3 reads TGTGCCAGCAGGGACAGCGGGGATAATGAGCAGTTCTTC.

This chain links TRBV10-1 with TRBJ2-1; D unresolved. The V end lost 8 bases, the J end lost 3 bases, and 11 bases lay between the germline ends. Per the germline V gene, CDR1 is WNHNN and CDR2 is SYGVQD (reference sequence). The length of the CDR3 is 13 residues. The CDR3 reads CASSSENYNEQFF. Written as DNA, the CDR3 is TGCGCCAGCTCGAGCGAGAACTACAATGAGCAGTTCTTC.

The chain joins TRBV27 to TRBJ2-7, with D uncertain. This CDR3 is built from 13 residues. Trimming pared 3 bases from V and 2 bases from J, leaving 8 bases between. Germline V gene data show CDR1 as MNHEY and CDR2 as SMNVEV (reference sequence). The CDR3 region has the DNA TGTGCCAGCAGTTTCCGGGTGGCCTACGAGCAGTACTTC. It is translated as CASSFRVAYEQYF.

The rearrangement uses TRBV9 and TRBJ1-1, with 7 nucleotides matching TRBD1. The CDR3 covers 15 residues. The J segment lost 1 base and the V segment lost 0 bases, leaving 3 bases of the junction unmatched. Germline loops: CDR1 SGDLS, CDR2 YYNGEE. CDR3 residues: CASSVGDRANTEAFF. In nucleotides, the CDR3 is TGTGCCAGCAGCGTAGGTGACAGGGCGAACACTGAAGCTTTCTTT.

The genes are TRBV30 and TRBJ2-5; 7 bases are a match to TRBD2. In germline, CDR1 is GTSNPN, CDR2 SVGIG (reference sequence). V lost 2 bases to trimming and J lost 5 bases; unmatched junction nucleotides: 5. There are 13 residues in the CDR3. The CDR3 reads CAWSWGGAETQYF. The CDR3 DNA reads as TGTGCCTGGAGTTGGGGAGGGGCGGAGACCCAGTACTTC.